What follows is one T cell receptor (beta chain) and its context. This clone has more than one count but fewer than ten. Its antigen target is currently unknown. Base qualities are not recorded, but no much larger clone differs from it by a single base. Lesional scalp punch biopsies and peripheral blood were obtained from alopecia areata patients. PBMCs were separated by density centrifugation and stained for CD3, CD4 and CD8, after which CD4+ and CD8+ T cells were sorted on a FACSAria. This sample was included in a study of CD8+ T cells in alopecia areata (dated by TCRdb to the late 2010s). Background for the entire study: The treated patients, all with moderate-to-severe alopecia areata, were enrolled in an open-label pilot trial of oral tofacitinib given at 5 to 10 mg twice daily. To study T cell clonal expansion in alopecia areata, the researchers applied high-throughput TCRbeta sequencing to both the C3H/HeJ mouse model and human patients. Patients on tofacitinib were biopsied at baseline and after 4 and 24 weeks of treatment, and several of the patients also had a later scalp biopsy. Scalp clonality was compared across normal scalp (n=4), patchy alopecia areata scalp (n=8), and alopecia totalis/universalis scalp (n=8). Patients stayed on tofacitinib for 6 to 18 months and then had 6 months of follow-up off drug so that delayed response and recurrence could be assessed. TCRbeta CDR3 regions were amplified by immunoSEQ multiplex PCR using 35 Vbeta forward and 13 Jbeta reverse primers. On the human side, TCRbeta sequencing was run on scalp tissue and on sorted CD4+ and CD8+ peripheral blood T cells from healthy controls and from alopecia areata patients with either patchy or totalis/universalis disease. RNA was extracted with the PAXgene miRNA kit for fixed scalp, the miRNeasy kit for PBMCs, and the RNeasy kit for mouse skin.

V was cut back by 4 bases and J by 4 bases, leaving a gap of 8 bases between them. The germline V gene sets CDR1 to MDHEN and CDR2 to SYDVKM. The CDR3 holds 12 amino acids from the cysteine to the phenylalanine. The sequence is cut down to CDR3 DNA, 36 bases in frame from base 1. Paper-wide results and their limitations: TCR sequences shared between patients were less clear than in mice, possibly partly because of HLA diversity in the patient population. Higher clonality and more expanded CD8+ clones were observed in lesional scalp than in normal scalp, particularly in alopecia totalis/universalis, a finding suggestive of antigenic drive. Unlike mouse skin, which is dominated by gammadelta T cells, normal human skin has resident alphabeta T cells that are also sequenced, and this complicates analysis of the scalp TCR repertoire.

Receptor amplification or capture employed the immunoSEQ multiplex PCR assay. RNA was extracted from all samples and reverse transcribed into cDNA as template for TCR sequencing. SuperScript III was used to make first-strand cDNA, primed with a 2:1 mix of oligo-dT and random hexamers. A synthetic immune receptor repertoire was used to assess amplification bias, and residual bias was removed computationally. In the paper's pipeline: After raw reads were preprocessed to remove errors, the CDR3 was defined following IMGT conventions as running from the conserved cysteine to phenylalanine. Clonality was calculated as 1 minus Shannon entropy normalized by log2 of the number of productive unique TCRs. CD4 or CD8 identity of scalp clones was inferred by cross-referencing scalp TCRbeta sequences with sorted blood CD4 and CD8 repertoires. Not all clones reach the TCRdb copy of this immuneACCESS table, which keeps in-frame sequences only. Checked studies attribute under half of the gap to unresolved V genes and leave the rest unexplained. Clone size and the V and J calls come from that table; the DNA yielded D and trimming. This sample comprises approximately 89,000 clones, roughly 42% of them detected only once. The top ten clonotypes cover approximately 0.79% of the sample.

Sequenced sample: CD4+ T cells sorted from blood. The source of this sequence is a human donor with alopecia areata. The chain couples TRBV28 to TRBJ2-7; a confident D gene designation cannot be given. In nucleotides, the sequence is TGTGCCAGCAGTTCGACTGAATACGAGCAGTACTTC. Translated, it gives CASSSTEYEQYF.